Listed below are T cell receptor beta chains from one sample, sequenced in a study of naive and memory T cell subsets. TCRdb called the 5' RACE reads again in MiXCR, with one record for every CDR3 protein. The sample lists over 50,000 distinct CDR3 sequences; 6.5% to 8.5% were seen once. The receptors come from a female donor in good health. Both conserved end residues are trimmed from each CDR3.

>TRBV5-1|TRBJ2-7
ASSADPSPTEQY
>TRBV27|TRBJ2-1
ASSYGSFSHEQF
>TRBV5-1|TRBJ2-3
ASSYDRVNADTQY
>TRBV29-1|TRBJ2-5
SVGRREETQY
>TRBV28|TRBJ1-5
ASSSFLSNQPQH
>TRBV6-5|TRBJ2-5
ASSYLGQGEETQY
>TRBV11-2|TRBJ2-5
ASSLSVETQY
>TRBV6-6|TRBJ1-2
ASRPPEAGYT
>TRBV30|TRBJ2-3
AWSIPGGGASDTQY
>TRBV12-3/TRBV12-4|TRBJ1-1
ASSLGGSEAF
>TRBV7-2|TRBJ2-3
ASSLSRADTQY
>TRBV11-2|TRBJ2-3
ASSPRDILGADTQY
>TRBV20-1|TRBJ1-5
SARFGTDPNQPQH
>TRBV27|TRBJ2-7
ASSLSIGGASYEQY
>TRBV4-3|TRBJ2-2
ASSHLSGADGELF
>TRBV20-1|TRBJ2-1
SARQGNEQF
>TRBV20-1|TRBJ1-5
SARVGRGQPQH
>TRBV14|TRBJ2-3
ASSQDSGRLSDTQY
>TRBV20-1|TRBJ1-5
SAREGARNQPQH
>TRBV6-2/TRBV6-3|TRBJ1-4
ASSEWTAEKLF
>TRBV5-4|TRBJ2-3
ASSFFGGQVDTQY
>TRBV28|TRBJ1-5
ASSFIGTGGQPQH
>TRBV12-3/TRBV12-4|TRBJ2-7
ASSPRDRDGEQY
>TRBV6-6|TRBJ1-1
ASSPPQGAAEAF
>TRBV12-3/TRBV12-4|TRBJ2-3
ASNPLAGGTDTQY
>TRBV28|TRBJ1-5
ASTPRDHPGQPQH
>TRBV29-1|TRBJ2-1
SVGDRGYNEQF
>TRBV28|TRBJ1-1
ASSFQGTEAF
>TRBV7-2|TRBJ2-5
ASSFFSEQETQY
>TRBV30|TRBJ1-1
AWSAGLGGAF
>TRBV12-3/TRBV12-4|TRBJ1-5
ASSFQGARNQPQH
>TRBV7-9|TRBJ2-7
ASSLIGGGLNEQY
>TRBV4-3|TRBJ1-1
ASSHKATDTEAF
>TRBV12-3/TRBV12-4|TRBJ1-1
ASSFQQGDTEAF
>TRBV21-1|TRBJ1-2
AIVYLQGLESQDYGYT
>TRBV7-2|TRBJ2-1
ASSLGLVNEQF
>TRBV11-2|TRBJ1-2
ASSFLGHYGYT
>TRBV18|TRBJ1-6
ASSPTATGNSPLH
>TRBV12-3/TRBV12-4|TRBJ1-5
ASSWQGSNQPQH
>TRBV27|TRBJ1-6
ASSLSLAGGDSPLH
>TRBV6-2/TRBV6-3|TRBJ2-7
ASRPTGQGYEQY
>TRBV7-2|TRBJ2-1
ASSYPDTYNEQF
>TRBV6-2/TRBV6-3|TRBJ2-7
ASSSGLAGAYEQY
>TRBV24-1|TRBJ2-1
ATSAPSGGAFLEQF
>TRBV5-1|TRBJ2-7
ASSLGDLVHEQY
>TRBV6-5|TRBJ1-1
ASSYEGGGNTEAF
>TRBV9|TRBJ2-3
ASSTNIGLAGWRTDTQY
>TRBV12-3/TRBV12-4|TRBJ1-1
ASSLEEGTEAF
>TRBV20-1|TRBJ1-1
SARDGGRLGTEAF
>TRBV4-3|TRBJ1-2
ASSRDLQGVGYT
>TRBV7-9|TRBJ2-1
ASRPPQDRGLDEQF
>TRBV27|TRBJ1-2
ASSFQPDYGYT
>TRBV4-3|TRBJ1-1
ASSQGENEAF
>TRBV7-3|TRBJ1-3
ASSKGAGVGNTIY
>TRBV7-9|TRBJ1-1
ASSFLDSRGAEAF
>TRBV5-1|TRBJ2-5
ASSAPGETQY
>TRBV6-6|TRBJ1-6
ASSSGQQENSPLH
>TRBV5-1|TRBJ2-3
ASSLSSGGTDTQY
>TRBV7-9|TRBJ1-4
ASSSPGSTNEKLF